This TCR beta chain was observed in a study of radiation and T cells in renal cell carcinoma. Assay: immunoSEQ multiplex PCR; the TCRdb copy retains only in-frame clones and omits some. The data show 23,000 or so clones, roughly 64% seen once. Treatment reported: treatment-naive control, cytoreductive nephrectomy. General study findings and limits: Dominant CDR3 motifs occupied more repertoire in irradiated than control tumors.

Trimming left V 4 bases short and J 0 bases short, with 10 bases between. Germline V CDR1 and CDR2: MNHEY, SVGAGI. The CDR3 is 16 residues long. For this clone: As yet, its antigen is unknown.

Sample: tumor tissue, taken from a patient whose treatment was nephrectomy without radiotherapy. The V gene is TRBV6-5, the J gene TRBJ1-6; no clear D. The sequence derives from a man aged 35 to 55 with renal cell carcinoma. The CDR3 sequence: CASSLGESSYNSPLHF. The CDR3 region has the DNA TGTGCCAGCAGTTTGGGAGAGAGCTCCTATAATTCACCCCTCCACTTT.